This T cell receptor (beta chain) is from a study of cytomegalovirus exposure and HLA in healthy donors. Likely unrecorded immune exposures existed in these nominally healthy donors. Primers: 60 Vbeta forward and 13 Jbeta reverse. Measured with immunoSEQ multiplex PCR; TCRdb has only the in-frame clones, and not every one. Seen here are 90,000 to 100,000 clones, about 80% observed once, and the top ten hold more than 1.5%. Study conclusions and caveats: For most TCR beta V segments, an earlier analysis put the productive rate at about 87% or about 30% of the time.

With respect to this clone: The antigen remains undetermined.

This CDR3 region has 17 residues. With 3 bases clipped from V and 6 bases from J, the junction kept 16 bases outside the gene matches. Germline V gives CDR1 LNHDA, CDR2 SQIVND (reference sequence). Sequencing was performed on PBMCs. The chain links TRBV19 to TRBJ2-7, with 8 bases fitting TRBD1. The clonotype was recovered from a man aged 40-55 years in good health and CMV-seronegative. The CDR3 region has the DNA TGTGCCAGTAGTATTGGGGCGTACGACAGGGGTTCTGGCGAGCAGTACTTC. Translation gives CASSIGAYDRGSGEQYF.